One sample yielded the 32 T cell receptor beta chains listed below, sequenced in a study of T cell repertoires in cytomegalovirus infection. TCRdb re-analysed the reads in MiXCR, keeping a single row per CDR3 protein. The sample lists some 30,000 distinct CDR3 sequences; over 15% were seen once. No antigens are known for them. The source was CD8+ T cells from cultured PBMCs, collected from culture after CMV antigen stimulation. These receptor sequences come from a human donor in good health (CMV status not recorded). Some clones in this sample may be carry-over from other donors' samples.

This clonotype occurred a few times. CDR3 nucleotides: TGTGCCAGCAGTGAAGGAACAGGGGGACTTTACACCATATATTTT. Amino acid sequence: CASSEGTGGLYTIYF. This chain links TRBV6-1 with TRBJ1-3; 8 bases are a match to TRBD1. Germline V gene lookup returns CDR1 MNHNS and CDR2 SASEGT. The CDR3 is 15 residues long. Unmatched junction bases numbered 7, after V lost 1 base and J lost 8 bases.

In its sample, this clonotype was seen many times. This chain joins TRBV6-1 and TRBJ1-2, with D tentatively TRBD1 (6 bases). CDR1 and CDR2 from the germline V gene are MNHNS and SASEGT. This CDR3 has 11 residues. The V end was cut by 10 bases, the J end by 10 bases, with 16 bases between. The CDR3, as DNA: TGTGCCACAAGGGGGATTAATGACTACACCTTC. Amino acids: CATRGINDYTF.

The rearrangement joins TRBV7-9 to TRBJ2-7; 10 nucleotides align to TRBD1. The V and J ends lost 7 bases and 5 bases, in that order; junction bases with no gene match: 11. Per germline, CDR1 SEHNR and CDR2 FQNEAQ (reference sequence). This CDR3 has 15 residues. The CDR3 spells CASTYFDRGRDEQYF. The CDR3 DNA reads TGTGCCAGCACCTATTTTGACAGGGGGCGCGACGAGCAGTACTTC.

This clonotype was observed at least ten times. This chain connects TRBV6-5 to TRBJ2-7, with D perhaps matching TRBD1 (6 bases). This CDR3 comprises 16 residues. V was pared by 5 bases and J by 1 base, with 18 bases between. The germline V gene has CDR1 MNHEY and CDR2 SVGAGI. The CDR3: CASSTDPGTLSYEQYF. The CDR3 nucleotides are TGTGCCAGCAGTACCGATCCAGGGACACTATCCTACGAGCAGTACTTC.

This clonotype was seen a handful of times. This chain links TRBV11-2 with TRBJ2-3; no reliable D call. CDR1 is SGHAT, CDR2 FQNNGV, per germline. Trimming pared 8 bases from V and 2 bases from J, leaving 5 bases between. The CDR3 contains 11 residues. CDR3 coding DNA: TGTGCCAGCCAAATCACAGATACGCAGTATTTT. It yields the protein CASQITDTQYF.

V usage is TRBV6-2 or TRBV6-3 and J usage is TRBJ1-2, with TRBD1 identical over 9 bases. The CDR3 extends over 19 amino acids. The germline V gene encodes CDR1 MNHEY and CDR2 SVGEGT. Losses at the gene ends were 7 bases for V and 4 bases for J; bases not matched to a gene: 22. CDR3 region: CASTQTFDRGSFPFYGYTF. In nucleotides, the CDR3 is TGTGCCAGCACCCAGACGTTCGACAGGGGGTCGTTCCCTTTCTATGGCTACACCTTC.

The genes are TRBV19 and TRBJ2-7; possible D gene TRBD1, 6 bases. Trimming shortened V by 10 bases and J by 5 bases, and 15 bases separated the two germline ends. Per germline, CDR1 LNHDA and CDR2 SQIVND (reference sequence). There are 12 residues in the CDR3. The CDR3 reads CAIDTGYDEQYF. CDR3 in DNA: TGTGCCATCGATACAGGGTATGACGAGCAGTACTTC.

This clonotype was observed many times. This chain connects TRBV7-2 to TRBJ1-4, with D maybe TRBD1 (5 bases). Trimming removed 0 bases at V and 4 bases at J, with 9 bases between. Germline CDR1 is SGHTA and CDR2 is FQGNSA. This CDR3 has 15 amino acids. Written as DNA, the CDR3 is TGTGCCAGCAGCTTAGCGGGACGGAATAATGAAAAACTGTTTTTT. It specifies CASSLAGRNNEKLFF.

This clonotype was found a few times. The chain employs TRBV11-2 and TRBJ2-1, with TRBD1 identical over 11 bases. The germline gives CDR1 SGHAT, CDR2 FQNNGV. CDR3 size: 14 residues. The V segment lost 8 bases and the J segment 6 bases; nucleotides outside the gene matches: 6. The CDR3 is CASGAGTGGNEQFF. DNA for the CDR3: TGTGCCAGCGGCGCCGGGACAGGGGGCAATGAGCAGTTCTTC. The whole variable domain, remainder taken from reference TRBV11-2 and TRBJ2-1, is EAGVAQSPRYKIIEKRQSVAFWCNPISGHATLYWYQQILGQGPKLLIQFQNNGVVDDSQLPKDRFSAERLKGVDSTLKIQPAKLEDSAVYLCASGAGTGGNEQFFGPGTRLTVL.

This clonotype came up a few times. The CDR3 nucleotides read TGTGCCAGCACCCGGACAGGGAGCGGCAATCAGCCCCAGCATTTT. The encoded protein is CASTRTGSGNQPQHF. The gene calls are TRBV12-3 or TRBV12-4 and TRBJ1-5; 8 positions match TRBD1. The CDR3 sequence is 15 residues long. After removal of 7 bases from V and 2 bases from J, the junction contained 7 bases not matched to a gene.

This clonotype was counted many times. The chain couples TRBV27 to TRBJ2-7; TRBD2 matches 12 bases. Germline CDR1 is MNHEY and CDR2 is SMNVEV (reference sequence). V gave up 6 bases and J gave up 4 bases; unmatched junction bases: 7. This CDR3 has 15 amino acids. The CDR3 loop is CASSLTSGSSYEQYF. CDR3 in DNA: TGTGCCAGCAGCCTGACTAGCGGGAGTAGTTACGAGCAGTACTTC.

The CDR3 reads CASTRGPNTEAFF. The CDR3 DNA reads TGCGCCAGCACCAGGGGGCCGAACACTGAAGCTTTCTTT. The chain couples TRBV4-3 to TRBJ1-1; TRBD1 matches at 8 bases. Trimming cost V 7 bases and J 1 base; bases outside gene matches: 2. This CDR3 has 13 amino acids. Germline lookup yields CDR1 LGHNA and CDR2 YSLEER.

This clonotype has only one observation. The V call is TRBV6-2 or TRBV6-3, the J call TRBJ2-1, with 8 bases aligning to TRBD1. The germline V gene has CDR1 MNHEY and CDR2 SVGEGT. J gave up 2 bases and V 0 bases, and 0 bases lay outside the gene matches. CDR3 size: 15 residues. The CDR3 is CASSYSTGAYNEQFF. Here the CDR3 DNA reads TGTGCCAGCAGTTACTCGACAGGGGCCTACAATGAGCAGTTCTTC.

Regarding this clonotype: Just one base apart from a much larger clone, this may be a read error. This sequence joins TRBV10-3 and TRBJ2-1, with D perhaps TRBD2 (5 bases). The CDR3 is 13 amino acids. Trimming took 10 bases from V and 4 from J, leaving 14 bases between them. Germline V CDR1 and CDR2: ENHRY, SYGVKD. The CDR3 reads CATEKRDYNEQFF. The CDR3 DNA reads TGTGCCACCGAAAAACGGGATTACAATGAGCAGTTCTTC.

This clonotype was seen more than once but under ten times. The chain carries TRBV6-6 and TRBJ1-5; 8 positions match TRBD1. V lost 2 bases, J lost 5 bases, and 5 bases stayed unmatched. This CDR3 has 15 amino acids. The germline gives CDR1 MNHNY, CDR2 SVGAGI (reference sequence). In DNA, the CDR3 is TGTGCCAGCAGTTACGGAGGGACAGGTGATCAGCCCCAGCATTTT. Translation gives CASSYGGTGDQPQHF.

The rearrangement joins TRBV28 to TRBJ1-3; 7 positions match TRBD1. This CDR3 spans 13 amino acids. With 5 bases clipped from V and 3 bases from J, the junction kept 1 base outside the gene matches. The V gene's germline CDR1 is MDHEN and CDR2 SYDVKM. CDR3 amino acids: CASSQGVGNTIYF. CDR3 nucleotides: TGTGCCAGCAGTCAGGGGGTTGGAAACACCATATATTTT.

The sample holds a few counts of this clonotype. This chain uses TRBV6-5 with TRBJ2-1, with D tentatively TRBD2 (5 bases). This CDR3 region has 16 residues. The ends were cut back, 2 bases at V and 0 bases at J, with 11 bases in the middle. CDR1 is MNHEY, CDR2 SVGAGI, per germline. CDR3 amino acids: CASSYNEGSSYNEQFF. CDR3 nucleotides: TGTGCCAGCAGTTACAATGAGGGAAGCTCCTACAATGAGCAGTTCTTC.

CDR3 protein: CSVELSRETQYF. The DNA for the CDR3 is TGCAGCGTTGAACTTTCTAGGGAGACCCAGTACTTC. The V gene is TRBV29-1, the J gene TRBJ2-5; the D is unclear. V gave up 2 bases and J gave up 5 bases, with 9 bases separating them. The CDR3 runs to 12 residues. Germline CDR1 and CDR2: SQVTM and ANQGSEA.

This clonotype was detected a few times. The chain links TRBV7-9 to TRBJ2-1, with D uncertain. This CDR3 has 15 residues. V lost 2 bases and J 7 bases, leaving 15 bases between the germline ends. Germline V gene data show CDR1 as SEHNR and CDR2 as FQNEAQ (reference sequence). CDR3 nucleotides: TGTGCCAGCAGCTTAACCCTATCGACTGGAAATGAGCAGTTCTTC. This codes for CASSLTLSTGNEQFF.

This clonotype has only a few counts. The rearrangement uses TRBV19 and TRBJ1-5; no clear D gene. The CDR3 consists of 13 residues. Germline V gene lookup returns CDR1 LNHDA and CDR2 SQIVND (reference sequence). Trimming took 3 bases from V and 9 from J, leaving 12 bases between them. CDR3 coding DNA: TGTGCCAGTAGTATCGAAGGTTTTCGGCCCCAGCATTTT. Translating gives CASSIEGFRPQHF.

CDR3 nucleotide sequence: TGTGCCAGCAGCATCAGGACAGCTGAAGCTTTCTTT. Amino acid sequence: CASSIRTAEAFF. The V call is TRBV12-3 or TRBV12-4, the J call TRBJ1-1; D is possibly TRBD1 (6 bases). Trimming removed 6 bases at V and 6 bases at J, with 11 bases between. The CDR3 contains 12 residues.

This clonotype has only a few counts. This sequence joins TRBV5-6 and TRBJ1-6; D uncertain. Trimming took 1 base from V and 8 from J, leaving 13 bases between them. Germline V gives CDR1 SGHDT, CDR2 YYEEEE. The CDR3 length is 15 residues. CDR3 in amino acids: CASSLPLEADSPLHF. The CDR3, as DNA: TGTGCCAGCAGCTTGCCTCTAGAAGCGGATTCACCCCTCCACTTT.

The rearrangement joins TRBV7-2 to TRBJ1-6, with D unresolved. CDR1 and CDR2 from the germline V gene are SGHTA and FQGNSA. V lost 4 bases, J lost 7 bases, and 14 bases lay in between. This CDR3 region has 15 residues. This CDR3 is CASSSPRGWNSPLHF. In DNA form, the CDR3 reads TGTGCCAGCAGCTCCCCCCGCGGGTGGAATTCACCCCTCCACTTT.

The rearrangement joins TRBV7-6 to TRBJ1-6, with TRBD1 identical over 7 bases. Germline V CDR1 and CDR2: SGHVS, FNYEAQ. The CDR3 is made up of 14 amino acids. With 5 bases clipped from V and 7 bases from J, the junction kept 5 bases outside the gene matches. The CDR3 region is CASSRGQQNSPLHF. CDR3 DNA sequence: TGTGCCAGCAGCCGGGGACAGCAGAATTCACCCCTCCACTTT.

This rearrangement joins TRBV7-2 to TRBJ1-2; no clear D. V was clipped by 0 bases and J by 2 bases, with 10 bases between them. Looked up from germline, CDR1 is SGHTA and CDR2 is FQGNSA. There are 15 residues in the CDR3. The CDR3 region is CASSLALRENYGYTF. CDR3 coding DNA: TGTGCCAGCAGCTTAGCGCTACGGGAGAACTATGGCTACACCTTC.

The chain uses TRBV7-8 and TRBJ1-1; perhaps TRBD1 as D (5 bases). CDR3 length: 13 residues. V was cut by 9 bases and J by 8 bases, with 19 bases left in between. Germline CDR1 SGHVS, CDR2 FQNEAQ. The CDR3 DNA reads TGTGCCAGTGGAACCGACAGAAGAAGAGAAGCTTTCTTT. Translation gives CASGTDRRREAFF.

This clonotype has just a few counts. CDR3 nucleotides: TGTGCCAGCAGTACCGGGGTTAGCACAGATACGCAGTATTTT. Protein: CASSTGVSTDTQYF. This chain joins TRBV27 and TRBJ2-3; a possible D gene is TRBD2 (5 bases). V lost 5 bases to trimming and J lost 0 bases, with 9 bases between them. The CDR3 runs to 14 residues. Germline CDR1 and CDR2: MNHEY and SMNVEV (reference sequence).

A few counts support this clonotype. The CDR3 coding sequence is TGCGCCAGCAGCTTAGCGGGGGGGATCTACGAGCAGTACTTC. Protein: CASSLAGGIYEQYF. V usage is TRBV5-1 and J usage is TRBJ2-7; 10 nucleotides match TRBD2. The germline gives CDR1 SGHRS, CDR2 YFSETQ. This CDR3 is built from 14 residues. V shed 2 bases, J shed 3 bases, and the junction held 2 bases outside the gene matches.

The chain carries TRBV6-4 and TRBJ2-1; tentatively, D is TRBD1 (7 bases). The CDR3 has 15 amino acids. V lost 3 bases and J 4 bases, leaving 13 bases between the germline ends. Germline values: CDR1 MRHNA, CDR2 SNTAGT. The CDR3 DNA sequence: TGTGCCAGCAGTGAGGGCAGGGGGGATTACAATGAGCAGTTCTTC. Amino acid sequence: CASSEGRGDYNEQFF.

The chain carries TRBV4-1 and TRBJ2-7; D is possibly TRBD1 or TRBD2 (6 bases each). Germline V gives CDR1 MGHRA, CDR2 YSYEKL. Trimming stripped 8 bases from V and 5 bases from J, with 25 bases between. The CDR3 runs to 16 residues. Here the CDR3 reads CASSRGGLMILDEQYF. CDR3 DNA: TGCGCCAGCTCCCGAGGGGGGCTGATGATCCTAGACGAGCAGTACTTC.

This chain connects TRBV12-3 or TRBV12-4 to TRBJ1-1, with D possibly matching TRBD1 (6 bases). Trimming removed 7 bases from V and 0 bases from J, with 15 bases in between. This CDR3 region has 15 residues. CDR3 sequence reads: CASTQGSVMNTEAFF. CDR3 DNA sequence: TGTGCCAGCACCCAGGGGAGTGTAATGAACACTGAAGCTTTCTTT.

This clonotype came up a few times. The CDR3 spells CASSLVRLADEQFF. The CDR3 coding sequence is TGTGCCAGCAGCTTAGTAAGACTAGCGGACGAGCAGTTCTTC. The V and J genes are TRBV7-9 and TRBJ2-1; 9 nucleotides align to TRBD2. CDR3 length equals 14 residues. Germline-derived CDR1 and CDR2 are SEHNR and FQNEAQ (reference sequence). Germline trimming cut 1 base from V and 10 bases from J; bases unmatched to any gene: 5.